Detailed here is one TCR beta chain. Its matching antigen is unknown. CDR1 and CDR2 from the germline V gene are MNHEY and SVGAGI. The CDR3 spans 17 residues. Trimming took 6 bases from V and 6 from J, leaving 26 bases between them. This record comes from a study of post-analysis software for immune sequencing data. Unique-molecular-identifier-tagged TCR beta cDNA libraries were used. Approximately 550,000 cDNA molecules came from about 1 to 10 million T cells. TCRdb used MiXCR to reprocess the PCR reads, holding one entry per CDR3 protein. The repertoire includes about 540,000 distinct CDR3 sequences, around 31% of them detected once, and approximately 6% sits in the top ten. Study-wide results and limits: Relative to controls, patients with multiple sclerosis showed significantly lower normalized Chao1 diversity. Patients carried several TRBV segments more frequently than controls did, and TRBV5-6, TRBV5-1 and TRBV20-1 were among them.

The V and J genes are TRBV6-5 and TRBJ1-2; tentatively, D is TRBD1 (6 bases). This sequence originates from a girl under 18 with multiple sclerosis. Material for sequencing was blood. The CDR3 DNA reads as TGTGCCAGCAGCTTACTGTTCTTCTTCGATGGGACAAATGGCTACACCTTC. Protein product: CASSLLFFFDGTNGYTF.